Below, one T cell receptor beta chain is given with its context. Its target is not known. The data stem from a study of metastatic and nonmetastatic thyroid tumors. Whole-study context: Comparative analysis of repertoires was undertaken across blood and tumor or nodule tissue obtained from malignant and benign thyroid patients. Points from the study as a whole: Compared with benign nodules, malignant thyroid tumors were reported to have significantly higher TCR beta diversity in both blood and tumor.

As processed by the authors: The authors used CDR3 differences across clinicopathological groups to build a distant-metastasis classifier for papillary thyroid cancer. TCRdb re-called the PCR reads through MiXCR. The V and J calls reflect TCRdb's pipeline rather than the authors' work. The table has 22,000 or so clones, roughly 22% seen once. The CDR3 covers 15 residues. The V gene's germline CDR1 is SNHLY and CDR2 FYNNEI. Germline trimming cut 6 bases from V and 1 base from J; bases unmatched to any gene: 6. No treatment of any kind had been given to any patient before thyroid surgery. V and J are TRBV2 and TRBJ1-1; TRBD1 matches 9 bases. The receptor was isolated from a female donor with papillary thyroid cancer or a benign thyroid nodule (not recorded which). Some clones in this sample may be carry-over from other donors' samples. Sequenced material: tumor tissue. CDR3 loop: CASRETGGPNTEAFF. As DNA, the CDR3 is TGTGCCAGCAGGGAAACAGGGGGCCCGAACACTGAAGCTTTCTTT.